The subject of this entry is one T cell receptor (beta chain). The germline CDR1 and CDR2 sequences are MNHEY and SVGAGI. This CDR3 region has 13 residues. J gave up 6 bases and V 6 bases, and 1 base lay outside the gene matches. The data were taken from a study of shared clonotypes between healthy human individuals. The method was immunoSEQ multiplex PCR; TCRdb's version includes in-frame clones alone and lacks a portion of them. The table has approximately 1.4 million clones, nearly 99% seen once. The TCR comes from a man aged 30-40 years in good health. Sequencing was carried out using naive CD4+ T cells sorted from blood. Regarding subset: CD45RA+ positively selected. The chain joins TRBV6-5 to TRBJ2-2; 10 bases match TRBD1. CDR3 loop: CASRTGGPGELFF. DNA for the CDR3: TGTGCCAGCAGGACAGGGGGCCCCGGGGAGCTGTTTTTT.